The rows below give T cell receptor beta chains drawn from one sample of a study of cytomegalovirus exposure and HLA in healthy donors. The protocol was immunoSEQ multiplex PCR, while the TCRdb copy is restricted to in-frame clones and leaves out a portion. This sample has about 160,000 clones, with over 80% found just once. The sequenced material came from PBMCs. Source of these receptors: a human donor in good health. CDR3s include the opening cysteine and the closing phenylalanine or tryptophan. D genes are given only for firm matches.

CSVLSGRTKGYTF | TGCAGCGTTTTGTCAGGCAGAACCAAAGGCTACACCTTC | NA | TRBV29-1 | 13 | TRBJ1-2
CASSKGVGNYGYTF | TGTGCCAGCAGCAAGGGGGTGGGGAACTATGGCTACACCTTC | NA | TRBV6-5 | 14 | TRBJ1-2
CASSGALRGEQFF | TGTGCCAGCAGTGGGGCCCTCAGGGGGGAGCAGTTCTTC | TRBD1 | TRBV2 | 13 | TRBJ2-1
CASSEKQGGFYGYTF | TGTGCCAGCAGTGAAAAACAAGGGGGATTCTATGGCTACACCTTC | NA | TRBV2 | 15 | TRBJ1-2
CASSYMAGHGYTF | TGTGCCAGCAGTTACATGGCAGGGCATGGCTACACCTTC | NA | TRBV6-5 | 13 | TRBJ1-2
CASSEGLAGTDTQYF | TGTGCCAGCAGCGAGGGACTAGCGGGCACAGATACGCAGTATTTT | TRBD2 | TRBV7-8 | 15 | TRBJ2-3
CASRKVAGAVTYEQYF | TGTGCCAGCAGGAAGGTAGCGGGGGCCGTTACCTACGAGCAGTACTTC | TRBD2 | TRBV7-9 | 16 | TRBJ2-7
CAISNIKGQASNEQFF | TGTGCCATCAGTAATATTAAGGGACAGGCATCGAATGAGCAGTTCTTC | TRBD1 | TRBV10-3 | 16 | TRBJ2-1
CASSLSGASSEQYF | TGTGCCAGTAGTTTGAGCGGGGCCTCCTCCGAGCAGTACTTC | TRBD2 | TRBV19 | 14 | TRBJ2-7
CASSQVFDRYYEQYF | TGCGCCAGCAGCCAAGTGTTCGACAGATATTACGAGCAGTACTTC | NA | TRBV4-1 | 15 | TRBJ2-7
CASSRDRNYEQYF | TGTGCCAGCAGCCGGGACAGAAACTACGAGCAGTACTTC | TRBD1 | TRBV7-2 | 13 | TRBJ2-7
CASRLNTEAFF | TGTGCCAGCAGATTAAACACTGAAGCTTTCTTT | NA | TRBV6-6 | 11 | TRBJ1-1
CASSLGGGEDIQYF | TGCGCCAGCAGCTTGGGAGGGGGCGAGGACATTCAGTACTTC | TRBD1 | TRBV5-1 | 14 | TRBJ2-4
CASVTSGASYNEQFF | TGTGCCAGTGTCACTAGCGGGGCTTCCTACAATGAGCAGTTCTTC | TRBD2 | TRBV2 | 15 | TRBJ2-1
CASADRTGLNNEQFF | TGTGCCAGCGCGGACAGGACCGGATTGAACAATGAGCAGTTCTTC | TRBD1 | TRBV2 | 15 | TRBJ2-1
CASSVYFAGGRTGELFF | TGTGCCAGCAGTGTTTATTTTGCGGGGGGGCGGACCGGGGAGCTGTTTTTT | TRBD2 | TRBV6-1 | 17 | TRBJ2-2
CASSQDRGTVELFF | TGCGCCAGCAGCCAAGATCGAGGAACGGTGGAGCTGTTTTTT | NA | TRBV4-3 | 14 | TRBJ2-2
CSVPFGQGAGNTEAFF | TGCAGCGTTCCCTTCGGACAGGGGGCGGGGAACACTGAAGCTTTCTTT | TRBD1 | TRBV29-1 | 16 | TRBJ1-1
CASYRDSNSGANVLTF | TGCGCCAGCTACAGGGATTCCAACTCTGGGGCCAACGTCCTGACTTTC | NA | TRBV5-1 | 16 | TRBJ2-6
CASSYDIGFNTEAFF | TGTGCCAGCAGTTACGACATCGGATTCAACACTGAAGCTTTCTTT | NA | TRBV6-5 | 15 | TRBJ1-1
CASSQAGTGDYGYTF | TGCGCCAGCAGCCAAGCCGGGACAGGAGACTATGGCTACACCTTC | TRBD1 | TRBV4-3 | 15 | TRBJ1-2
CASSLGGGSNQPQHF | TGTGCCAGCAGCTTAGGGGGGGGGAGCAATCAGCCCCAGCATTTT | NA | TRBV13 | 15 | TRBJ1-5
CASSLAGTSPETQYF | TGCGCCAGCAGCTTGGCGGGGACTAGCCCCGAGACCCAGTACTTC | TRBD2 | TRBV5-1 | 15 | TRBJ2-5
CASSLGGQYNSPLHF | TGTGCCAGCAGCTTAGGGGGACAGTACAATTCACCCCTCCACTTT | TRBD1 | TRBV13 | 15 | TRBJ1-6